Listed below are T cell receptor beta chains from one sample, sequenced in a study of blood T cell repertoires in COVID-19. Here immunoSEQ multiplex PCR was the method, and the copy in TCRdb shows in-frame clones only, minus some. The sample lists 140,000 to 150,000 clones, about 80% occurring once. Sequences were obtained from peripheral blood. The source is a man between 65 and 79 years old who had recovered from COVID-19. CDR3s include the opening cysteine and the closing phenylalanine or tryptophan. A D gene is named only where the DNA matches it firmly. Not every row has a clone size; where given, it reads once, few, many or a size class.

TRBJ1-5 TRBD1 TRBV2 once CASSEDRGNQPQHF TGTGCCAGCAGTGAGGACAGGGGAAATCAGCCCCAGCATTTT
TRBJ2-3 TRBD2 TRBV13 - CASSPGLAGVTDTQYF TGTGCCAGCAGCCCGGGACTAGCGGGGGTCACAGATACGCAGTATTTT
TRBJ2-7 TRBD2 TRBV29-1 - CSVELREREYEQYF TGCAGCGTTGAATTGAGGGAGCGGGAGTACGAGCAGTACTTC
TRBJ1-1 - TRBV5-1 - CASSLFSDSLGAEAFF TGCGCCAGCAGCTTGTTCAGCGACTCCTTAGGGGCTGAAGCTTTCTTT
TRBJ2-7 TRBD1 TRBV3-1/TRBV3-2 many CASSRNRGYEQYF TGTGCCAGCAGCCGCAACAGGGGTTACGAGCAGTACTTC
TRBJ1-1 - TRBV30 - CAWMTGIGTEAFF TGTGCCTGGATGACCGGGATCGGCACTGAAGCTTTCTTT
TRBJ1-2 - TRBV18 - CASSKRDNYGYTF TGTGCCAGCTCAAAGAGAGATAACTATGGCTACACCTTC
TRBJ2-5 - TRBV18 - CASSLRVSSQETQYF TGTGCCAGCTCACTTCGGGTCAGTTCCCAAGAGACCCAGTACTTC
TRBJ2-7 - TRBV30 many CAWSVRRGGDEQYF TGTGCCTGGAGTGTTCGGAGGGGAGGAGACGAGCAGTACTTC
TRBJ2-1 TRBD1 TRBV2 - CARKLQGAVGNEQFF TGTGCCAGGAAGTTACAGGGGGCTGTTGGCAATGAGCAGTTCTTC
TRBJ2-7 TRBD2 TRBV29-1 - CSVGLAGLYEQYF TGCAGCGTGGGACTAGCGGGACTATACGAGCAGTACTTC
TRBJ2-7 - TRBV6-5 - CASRDIAHYEQYF TGTGCCAGCAGGGATATAGCCCACTACGAGCAGTACTTC
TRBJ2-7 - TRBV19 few CASSRSVGLSYEQYF TGTGCCAGTAGTCGATCAGTGGGGCTCTCCTACGAGCAGTACTTC
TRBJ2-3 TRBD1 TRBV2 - CASRGGQGAPDTQYF TGTGCCAGCAGGGGGGGACAGGGGGCCCCAGATACGCAGTATTTT
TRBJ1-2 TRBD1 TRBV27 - CASTSGQGNYGYTF TGTGCCAGCACCTCAGGACAGGGGAACTATGGCTACACCTTC
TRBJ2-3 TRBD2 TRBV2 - CASRLAGGGTDTQYF TGTGCCAGCAGACTCGCGGGAGGAGGCACAGATACGCAGTATTTT
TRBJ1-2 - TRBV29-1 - CSVEDFGRGYGYTF TGCAGCGTTGAAGATTTCGGCAGGGGATATGGCTACACCTTC
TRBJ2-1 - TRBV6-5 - CASTPTTTYYNEQFF TGTGCCAGCACTCCTACCACTACCTACTACAATGAGCAGTTCTTC
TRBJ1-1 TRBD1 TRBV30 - CASQGRQGAWAFF TGTGCCTCCCAGGGGCGGCAGGGGGCATGGGCTTTCTTT
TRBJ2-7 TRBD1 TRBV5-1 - CASSPPTEPGGSYEQYF TGCGCCAGCAGCCCCCCTACGGAGCCAGGGGGTTCCTACGAGCAGTACTTC
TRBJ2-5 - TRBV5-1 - CASSLTFIAETQYF TGCGCCAGCAGCTTGACATTTATTGCCGAGACCCAGTACTTC
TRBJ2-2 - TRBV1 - CTISRGPTISAGELFF TGCACCATCTCCAGGGGGCCGACTATCTCCGCCGGGGAGCTGTTTTTT
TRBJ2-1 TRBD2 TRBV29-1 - CSVAIAGANEQFF TGCAGCGTTGCTATAGCGGGAGCGAATGAGCAGTTCTTC